The clone carrying this T cell receptor beta chain is a singleton in its sample. The data were obtained in a study of blood T cell repertoires in COVID-19. Background on the study: Donors in the United States, Italy and Spain gave samples during acute or convalescent COVID-19. PBMCs, B-cell-depleted T cells, or T cells provided the cDNA or gDNA that made up the material.

Study processing details: Reference gene primer amplification yielded estimated nucleated cell counts. Using immunoSEQ multiplex PCR, the repertoire was profiled, and TCRdb retains in-frame clones only, with some absent. V, J and clone size were drawn from that table, and D and trimming were deduced from the DNA. This table holds about 210,000 clones, 89% found once. Trimming took 0 bases from V and 0 from J; bases not matched to a gene: 7. The CDR3 runs 17 residues. The germline V gene has CDR1 MGHRA and CDR2 YSYEKL. The chain employs TRBV4-1 and TRBJ2-7; TRBD2 matches 8 bases. The sequencing input was peripheral blood. This receptor was taken from a woman aged 40 to 50 with acute or convalescent COVID-19. CDR3 residues: CASSQDWLAGGSYEQYV. DNA of the CDR3: TGCGCCAGCAGCCAAGATTGGCTAGCGGGCGGCTCCTACGAGCAGTACGTC.